These 9 T cell receptor beta chains were all obtained from the same sample, sequenced in a study of cytomegalovirus exposure and HLA in healthy donors. 60 Vbeta and 13 Jbeta primers were used in PCR. Clones were sequenced by immunoSEQ multiplex PCR, and TCRdb holds only the in-frame ones, with some missing. This sample yields about 120,000 clones, of which 50% to 70% are seen a single time; 9.5% belongs to the top ten. The sample was PBMCs. The receptors stem from a woman aged 40 to 50 in good health and CMV-seropositive.

The sample holds a few counts of this clone. V is TRBV18 and J is TRBJ1-3; D remains ambiguous. Trimming removed 5 bases from V and 0 bases from J, with 17 bases in between. CDR1 and CDR2 (germline): KGHSH, LQKENI. The CDR3 consists of 17 residues. CDR3 DNA: TGTGCCAGCTCAGACATTTTCGAGGGTATCTCTGGAAACACCATATATTTT. Amino acids: CASSDIFEGISGNTIYF.

CDR3 in DNA: TGTGCCGGGGGGGGACAGGGCGATGAAGCTTTCTTT. It yields the protein CAGGGQGDEAFF. The rearrangement uses TRBV7-9 and TRBJ1-1; 9 bases match TRBD1. Per germline, CDR1 SEHNR and CDR2 FQNEAQ (reference sequence). The trim removed 11 bases at V and 7 bases at J, leaving 8 bases unmatched. The CDR3 loop spans 12 amino acids.

The CDR3, as DNA: TGTGCCAGCAGTTTAACAGTTGTGGCAGGGGTATACAATGAGCAGTTCTTC. This codes for CASSLTVVAGVYNEQFF. The chain employs TRBV28 and TRBJ2-1; D might be TRBD1 (6 bases). CDR3 length equals 17 residues. In germline, CDR1 is MDHEN, CDR2 SYDVKM. Trimming took 2 bases from V and 4 from J, leaving 18 bases between them. The variable domain in full, completed from reference TRBV28 and TRBJ2-1, reads DVKVTQSSRYLVKRTGEKVFLECVQDMDHENMFWYRQDPGLGLRLIYFSYDVKMKEKGDIPEGYSVSREKKERFSLILESASTNQTSMYLCASSLTVVAGVYNEQFFGPGTRLTVL.

V and J are TRBV6-4 and TRBJ1-4; TRBD1 matches at 8 bases. The CDR3 consists of 14 residues. Germline V gene data show CDR1 as MRHNA and CDR2 as SNTAGT. Trimming removed 6 bases from V and 8 bases from J; junction bases left unmatched: 8. The DNA of the CDR3 is TGTGCCAGCAGCGAGGACAGGGAGGGGGAAAAACTGTTTTTT. This gives the protein CASSEDREGEKLFF.

The J gene is TRBJ2-1, the V gene TRBV4-2, with a tentative D call TRBD2 (5 bases). The CDR3 consists of 17 residues. V was pared by 1 base and J by 0 bases, with 13 bases between. Germline-derived CDR1 and CDR2 are LGHNA and YNFKEQ. This CDR3 reads CASSQALGGSSYNEQFF. In DNA, the CDR3 is TGTGCCAGCAGCCAAGCTTTAGGTGGGAGCTCCTACAATGAGCAGTTCTTC.

The V and J genes are TRBV7-8 and TRBJ1-3; 9 nucleotides match TRBD1. Germline-derived CDR1 and CDR2 are SGHVS and FQNEAQ. Germline trimming cut 4 bases from V and 0 bases from J; bases unmatched to any gene: 4. The CDR3 runs 16 residues. CDR3 in DNA: TGTGCCAGCAGCTCCGGGACAGGGACCTCTGGAAACACCATATATTTT. Translating it yields CASSSGTGTSGNTIYF.

The chain uses TRBV30 and TRBJ2-3; TRBD2 might be the D (5 bases). The CDR3 has 14 amino acids. V lost 4 bases and J 0 bases, leaving 11 bases between the germline ends. In germline, CDR1 is GTSNPN, CDR2 SVGIG (reference sequence). The CDR3 loop is CAWNKEASTDTQYF. The DNA of the CDR3 is TGTGCCTGGAACAAGGAGGCTAGCACAGATACGCAGTATTTT. Variable domain in full (rest from reference TRBV30 and TRBJ2-3): SQTIHQWPATLVQPVGSPLSLECTVEGTSNPNLYWYRQAAGRGLQLLFYSVGIGQISSEVPQNLSASRPQDRQFILSSKKLLLSDSGFYLCAWNKEASTDTQYFGPGTRLTVL.

This clone was recorded once. This sequence joins TRBV4-1 and TRBJ2-7; 9 bases are a match to TRBD2. The CDR3 loop spans 15 amino acids. After removal of 3 bases from V and 3 bases from J, the junction contained 6 bases not matched to a gene. The germline V gene encodes CDR1 MGHRA and CDR2 YSYEKL. The CDR3: CASSQVLTSGYEQYF. DNA of the CDR3: TGCGCCAGCAGCCAGGTATTGACTAGCGGCTACGAGCAGTACTTC.

The chain is built from TRBV15 and TRBJ2-5; 13 bases align to TRBD2. The V segment lost 5 bases and the J segment 5 bases; nucleotides outside the gene matches: 8. Germline CDR1 reads LNHNV; CDR2 reads YYDKDF (reference sequence). The CDR3 has 16 residues. This chain's CDR3 is CATSARTSGSGETQYF. CDR3 nucleotides: TGTGCCACCAGCGCCCGGACTAGCGGGAGTGGTGAGACCCAGTACTTC. Full variable domain (outside the CDR3, taken from reference TRBV15 and TRBJ2-5): DAMVIQNPRYQVTQFGKPVTLSCSQTLNHNVMYWYQQKSSQAPKLLFHYYDKDFNNEADTPDNFQSRRPNTSFCFLDIRSPGLGDTAMYLCATSARTSGSGETQYFGPGTRLLVL.